A selection of T cell receptor beta chains follows, all from one sample in a study of T cell responses to AZD1222 COVID-19 vaccine. Assay: immunoSEQ multiplex PCR; the TCRdb copy retains only in-frame clones and omits some. The sample holds roughly 130,000 clones; 92% are singletons and the top ten take 3.5% to 4.5%. The sample in question was peripheral blood, obtained 28 days after the second AZD1222 dose. All receptors come from an adult who received the AZD1222 COVID-19 vaccine. Each CDR3 is given with its conserved first and last residue. The order of the fields is V gene, D gene, J gene, clone size, CDR3 DNA, CDR3 protein. A D gene is named only where the DNA matches it firmly. Not all rows give a size; the values are once, few, many and, for expanded clones, a class.

>TRBV19|-|TRBJ1-1|-
TGTGCCAGTAGCCGGGTAACGAGCACTGAAGCTTTCTTT
CASSRVTSTEAFF
>TRBV7-2|-|TRBJ2-3|-
TGTGCCAGCAGTCTCTTCAACCCCCCCCATACGCAGTATTTT
CASSLFNPPHTQYF
>TRBV4-1|-|TRBJ2-3|once
TGCGCCAGCAGCCTGGGGCAGTTCACAGATACGCAGTATTTT
CASSLGQFTDTQYF
>TRBV19|-|TRBJ2-1|-
TGTGCCAGTAGTATCGAGACTAGGGCATTCAATGAGCAGTTCTTC
CASSIETRAFNEQFF
>TRBV7-3|TRBD1|TRBJ2-7|-
TGTGCCAGCAGCTCCGGACAGGGGGGTTATGGCACCTACGAGCAGTACTTC
CASSSGQGGYGTYEQYF
>TRBV6-5|TRBD2|TRBJ2-3|-
TGTGCCAGCAGTTACTGGCAAGCGGGAGGTACAGATACGCAGTATTTT
CASSYWQAGGTDTQYF
>TRBV15|-|TRBJ2-7|-
TGTGCCACCAGCAGAGATAGTCTCGGCTTACAGGGAGGCTACGAGCAGTACTTC
CATSRDSLGLQGGYEQYF
>TRBV5-1|-|TRBJ2-5|-
TGCGCCAGCAGCCCTGTTTTCAGTCGAAGTAAAGAGACCCAGTACTTC
CASSPVFSRSKETQYF
>TRBV10-2|-|TRBJ2-7|-
TGCGCCAGCAGGGGACCCGTCGACTCCTACGAGCAGTACTTC
CASRGPVDSYEQYF
>TRBV29-1|TRBD1|TRBJ1-2|-
TGCAGCGTTGAGACAGGGAATGGCTACACCTTC
CSVETGNGYTF
>TRBV2|-|TRBJ1-2|-
TGTGCCAGCAGTGAAGTGCGGGACGGATACTATGGCTACACCTTC
CASSEVRDGYYGYTF
>TRBV4-3|TRBD1|TRBJ1-2|-
TGCGCCAGCAGCCAACCCGGACAGGTGCTTGGCTACACCTTC
CASSQPGQVLGYTF
>TRBV2|-|TRBJ1-1|-
TGTGCCAGCAGTGGATCAGGAAACACTGAAGCTTTCTTT
CASSGSGNTEAFF
>TRBV10-3|TRBD2|TRBJ2-1|-
TGTGCCATCAGTGAGTCGGAACTAGCGGGGAAGAATGAGCAGTTCTTC
CAISESELAGKNEQFF
>TRBV4-3|-|TRBJ1-2|-
TGCGCCAGCAGCCAAGTCAGGGCCGGGGCAACACTTTATGGCTACACCTTC
CASSQVRAGATLYGYTF
>TRBV19|-|TRBJ2-7|-
TGTGCCAGTAGTATCGGGAGGACCGGGACAACGGTCTACGAGCAGTACTTC
CASSIGRTGTTVYEQYF
>TRBV12-2|-|TRBJ2-1|-
TGTGCAAGTCGCTTAAGAGCCTCGGACCGACCCTGGACGGCGAATACCTACAATGAGCAGTTCTTC
CASRLRASDRPWTANTYNEQFF